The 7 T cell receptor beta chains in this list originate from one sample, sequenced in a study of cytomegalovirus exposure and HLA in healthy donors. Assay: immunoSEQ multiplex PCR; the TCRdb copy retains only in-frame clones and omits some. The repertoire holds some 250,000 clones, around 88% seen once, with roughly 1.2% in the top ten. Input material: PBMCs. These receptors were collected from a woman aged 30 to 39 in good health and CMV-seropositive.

CDR3 loop: CASSEGERDTEAFF. CDR3 bases: TGTGCCAGCAGTGAAGGGGAGAGGGACACTGAAGCTTTCTTT. The chain is built from TRBV2 and TRBJ1-1; D remains ambiguous. The CDR3 length is 14 residues. V lost 1 base to trimming and J lost 3 bases, with 9 bases between them. CDR1 and CDR2 from the germline V gene are SNHLY and FYNNEI. The whole variable domain, remainder taken from reference TRBV2 and TRBJ1-1, is EPEVTQTPSHQVTQMGQEVILRCVPISNHLYFYWYRQILGQKVEFLVSFYNNEISEKSEIFDDQFSVERPDGSNFTLKIRSTKLEDSAMYFCASSEGERDTEAFFGQGTRLTVV.

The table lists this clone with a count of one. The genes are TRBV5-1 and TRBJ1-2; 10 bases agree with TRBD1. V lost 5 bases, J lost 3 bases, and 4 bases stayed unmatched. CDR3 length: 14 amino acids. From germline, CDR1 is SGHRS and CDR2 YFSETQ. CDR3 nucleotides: TGCGCCAGCAGACCCGGGACAGGGGACTATGGCTACACCTTC. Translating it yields CASRPGTGDYGYTF.

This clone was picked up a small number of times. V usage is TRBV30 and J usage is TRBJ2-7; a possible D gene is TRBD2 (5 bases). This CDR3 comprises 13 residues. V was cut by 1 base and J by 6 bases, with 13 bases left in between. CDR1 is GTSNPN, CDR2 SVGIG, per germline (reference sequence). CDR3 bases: TGTGCCTGGAGTGCTAACCTAGCAGCCGAGCAGTACTTC. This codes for CAWSANLAAEQYF.

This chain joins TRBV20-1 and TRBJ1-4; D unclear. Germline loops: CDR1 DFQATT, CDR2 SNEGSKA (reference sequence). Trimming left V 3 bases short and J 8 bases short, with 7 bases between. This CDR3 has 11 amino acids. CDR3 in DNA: TGCAGTGCTAGTTCCCGGGAAAAACTGTTTTTT. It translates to CSASSREKLFF.

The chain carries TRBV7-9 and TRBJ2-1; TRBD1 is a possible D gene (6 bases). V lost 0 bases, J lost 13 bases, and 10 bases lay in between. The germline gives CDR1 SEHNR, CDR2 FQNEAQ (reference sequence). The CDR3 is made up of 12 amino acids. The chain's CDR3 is CASSLAKGVQFF. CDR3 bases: TGTGCCAGCAGCTTAGCGAAGGGGGTTCAGTTCTTC. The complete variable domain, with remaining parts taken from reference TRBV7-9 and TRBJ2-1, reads DTGVSQNPRHKITKRGQNVTFRCDPISEHNRLYWYRQTLGQGPEFLTYFQNEAQLEKSRLLSDRFSAERPKGSFSTLEIQRTEQGDSAMYLCASSLAKGVQFFGPGTRLTVL.

CDR3 in DNA: TGTGCCAGTAGTCTTGGACAGGCCTATGGCTACACCTTC. Protein product: CASSLGQAYGYTF. This chain links TRBV19 with TRBJ1-2, with 7 bases identical to TRBD1. Germline assignment: CDR1 LNHDA and CDR2 SQIVND (reference sequence). CDR3 length equals 13 residues. Germline trimming cut 5 bases from V and 4 bases from J; bases unmatched to any gene: 4. The full variable domain, its missing parts supplied by reference TRBV19 and TRBJ1-2, is DGGITQSPKYLFRKEGQNVTLSCEQNLNHDAMYWYRQDPGQGLRLIYYSQIVNDFQKGDIAEGYSVSREKKESFPLTVTSAQKNPTAFYLCASSLGQAYGYTFGSGTRLTVV.

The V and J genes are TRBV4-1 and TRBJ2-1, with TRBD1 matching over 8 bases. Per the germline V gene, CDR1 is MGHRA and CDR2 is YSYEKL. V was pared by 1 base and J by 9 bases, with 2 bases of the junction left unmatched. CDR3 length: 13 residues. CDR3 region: CASSQGDRIEQFF. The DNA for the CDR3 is TGCGCCAGCAGCCAAGGGGACAGGATTGAGCAGTTCTTC.